Given below is one TCR beta chain in context. Its antigen is undetermined. The sample originates from a study of shared clonotypes between healthy human individuals. Overall study findings and caveats: An effect of sequencing depth on clonotype sharing among donors was expected.

Each PCR replicate run on unsorted PBMC took in around 290 ng DNA, tens of thousands of T cell genomes. The repertoire was sequenced with immunoSEQ multiplex PCR; TCRdb's copy has only in-frame clones and lacks some. Of hundreds of thousands of clones detected, around 79% appear once; the ten largest clones hold approximately 13%. CDR1 is SEHNR and CDR2 is FQNEAQ in the germline V gene (reference sequence). This CDR3 contains 13 residues. V dropped 5 bases and J dropped 2; count of bases not matched to a gene: 2. Source material: PBMCs. This chain links TRBV7-9 with TRBJ2-7; 8 bases agree with TRBD1. This clonotype was sampled from a woman aged 35 to 49 in good health. Some clones in this sample may be carry-over from other donors' samples. CDR3 sequence: CASSRTGPYEQYF. The CDR3, as DNA: TGTGCCAGCAGCAGGACAGGGCCCTACGAGCAGTACTTC.